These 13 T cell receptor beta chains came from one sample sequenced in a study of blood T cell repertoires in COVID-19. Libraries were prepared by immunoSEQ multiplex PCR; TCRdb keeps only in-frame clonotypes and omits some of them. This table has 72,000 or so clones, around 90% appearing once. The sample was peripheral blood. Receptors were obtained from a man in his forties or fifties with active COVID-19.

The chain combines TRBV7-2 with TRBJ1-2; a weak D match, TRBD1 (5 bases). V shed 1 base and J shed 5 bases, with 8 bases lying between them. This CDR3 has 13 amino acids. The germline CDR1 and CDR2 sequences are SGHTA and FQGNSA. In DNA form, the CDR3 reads TGTGCCAGCAGCTTAGGGCAGGGATATGGCTACACCTTC. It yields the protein CASSLGQGYGYTF.

CDR3 nucleotides: TGTGCCTGGAGTGTAAGATTGGGACAGGGGAACACTGAAGCTTTCTTT. Translated: CAWSVRLGQGNTEAFF. The chain has TRBV30 and TRBJ1-1; 9 bases line up with TRBD1. Germline CDR1 GTSNPN, CDR2 SVGIG (reference sequence). This CDR3 is 16 amino acids long. Trimming cost V 0 bases and J 1 base; bases outside gene matches: 6.

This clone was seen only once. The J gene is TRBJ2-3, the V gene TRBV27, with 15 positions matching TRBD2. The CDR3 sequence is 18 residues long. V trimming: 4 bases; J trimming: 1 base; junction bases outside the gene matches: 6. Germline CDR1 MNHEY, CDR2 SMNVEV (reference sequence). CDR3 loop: CASSSRTSGRGGTDTQYF. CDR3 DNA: TGTGCCAGCAGTTCACGGACTAGCGGGAGGGGTGGCACAGATACGCAGTATTTT.

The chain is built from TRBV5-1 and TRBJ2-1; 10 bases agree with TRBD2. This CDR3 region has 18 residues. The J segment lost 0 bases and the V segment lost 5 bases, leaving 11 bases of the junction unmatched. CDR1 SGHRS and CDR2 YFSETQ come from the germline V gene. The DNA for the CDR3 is TGCGCCAGCAGTCCAGCCGGGACTAGCGATAGCTCCTACAATGAGCAGTTCTTC. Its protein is CASSPAGTSDSSYNEQFF.

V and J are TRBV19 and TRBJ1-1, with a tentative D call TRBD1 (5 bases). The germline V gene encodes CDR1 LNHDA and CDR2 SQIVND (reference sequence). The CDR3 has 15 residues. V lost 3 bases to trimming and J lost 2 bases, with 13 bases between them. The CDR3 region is CASSISPGFNTEAFF. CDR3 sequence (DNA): TGTGCCAGTAGTATTTCCCCAGGGTTCAACACTGAAGCTTTCTTT. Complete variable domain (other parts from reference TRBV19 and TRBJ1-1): DGGITQSPKYLFRKEGQNVTLSCEQNLNHDAMYWYRQDPGQGLRLIYYSQIVNDFQKGDIAEGYSVSREKKESFPLTVTSAQKNPTAFYLCASSISPGFNTEAFFGQGTRLTVV.

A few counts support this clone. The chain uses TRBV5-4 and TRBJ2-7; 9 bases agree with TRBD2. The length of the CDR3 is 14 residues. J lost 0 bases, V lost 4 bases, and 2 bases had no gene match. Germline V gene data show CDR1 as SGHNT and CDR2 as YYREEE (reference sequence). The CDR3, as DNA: TGTGCCAGCAGCAGGACTAGCGACTCCTACGAGCAGTACTTC. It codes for CASSRTSDSYEQYF.

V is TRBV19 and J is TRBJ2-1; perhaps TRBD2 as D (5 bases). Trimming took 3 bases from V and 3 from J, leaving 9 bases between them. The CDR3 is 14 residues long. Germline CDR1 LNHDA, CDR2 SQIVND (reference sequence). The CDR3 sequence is CASSMVDFYNEQFF. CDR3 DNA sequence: TGTGCCAGTAGTATGGTGGACTTCTACAATGAGCAGTTCTTC.

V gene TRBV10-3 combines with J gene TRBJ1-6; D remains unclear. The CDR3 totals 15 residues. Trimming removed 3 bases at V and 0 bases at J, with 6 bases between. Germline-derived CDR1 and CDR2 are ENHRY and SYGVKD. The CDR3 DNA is TGTGCCATCAGTGAAGGGAGCTCCTATAATTCACCCCTCCACTTT. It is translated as CAISEGSSYNSPLHF.

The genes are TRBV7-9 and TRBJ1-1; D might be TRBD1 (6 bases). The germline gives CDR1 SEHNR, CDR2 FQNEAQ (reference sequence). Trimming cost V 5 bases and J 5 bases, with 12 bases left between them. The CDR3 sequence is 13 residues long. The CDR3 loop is CASSVNQGTEAFF. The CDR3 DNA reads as TGTGCCAGCAGCGTAAACCAGGGGACTGAAGCTTTCTTT.

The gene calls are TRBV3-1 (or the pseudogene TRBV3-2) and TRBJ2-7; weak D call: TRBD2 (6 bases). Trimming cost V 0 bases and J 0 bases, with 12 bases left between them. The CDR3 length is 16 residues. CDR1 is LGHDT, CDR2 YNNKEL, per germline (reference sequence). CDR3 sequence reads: CASSQDGTFNSYEQYF. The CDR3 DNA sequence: TGTGCCAGCAGCCAAGATGGGACTTTCAACTCCTACGAGCAGTACTTC.

CDR3 in amino acids: CASDSGGGLGNEQFF. In DNA form, the CDR3 reads TGTGCCAGCGACTCGGGCGGGGGCCTCGGGAATGAGCAGTTCTTC. This chain uses TRBV5-6 with TRBJ2-1, with D possibly TRBD2 on 7 matching bases. The V gene's germline CDR1 is SGHDT and CDR2 YYEEEE. V was cut by 7 bases and J by 7 bases, with 21 bases left in between. The CDR3 consists of 15 residues.

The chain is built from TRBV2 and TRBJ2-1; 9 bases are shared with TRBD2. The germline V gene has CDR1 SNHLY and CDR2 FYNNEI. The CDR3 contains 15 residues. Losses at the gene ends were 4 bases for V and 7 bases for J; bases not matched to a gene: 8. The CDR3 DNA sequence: TGTGCCAGCAGTGCACAGCGGGAGGTGTGGAATGAGCAGTTCTTC. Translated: CASSAQREVWNEQFF.

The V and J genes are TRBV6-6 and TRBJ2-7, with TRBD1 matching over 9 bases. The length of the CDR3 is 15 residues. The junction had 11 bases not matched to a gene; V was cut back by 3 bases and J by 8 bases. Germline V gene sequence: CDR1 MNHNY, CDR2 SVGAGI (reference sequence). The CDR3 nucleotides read TGTGCCAGCAGTTATCTCCGGACAGGGGATGACAAGCAGTACTTC. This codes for CASSYLRTGDDKQYF.